One and the same sample provided the 9 T cell receptor beta chains below, sequenced in a study of cytomegalovirus exposure and HLA in healthy donors. Sequencing used immunoSEQ multiplex PCR; TCRdb keeps in-frame clones, though not all of them. The sample contains approximately 160,000 clones, about 90% of which appear only once. The material sequenced was PBMCs. The receptors shown here come from a woman younger than 30 in good health and CMV-seropositive.

The rearrangement uses TRBV2 and TRBJ2-3; D is unresolved. V shed 4 bases and J shed 11 bases, with 16 bases lying between them. The CDR3 has 13 residues. Germline CDR1 SNHLY, CDR2 FYNNEI. CDR3 protein: CASSGSVTYGQYF. Here the CDR3 DNA reads TGTGCCAGCAGTGGGAGTGTGACTTATGGGCAGTATTTT.

The chain recombines TRBV7-9 with TRBJ1-1, with 7 bases aligning to TRBD1. The CDR3 has 17 residues. V trimming: 1 base; J trimming: 5 bases; junction bases outside the gene matches: 13. Germline CDR1 is SEHNR and CDR2 is FQNEAQ (reference sequence). The CDR3 is CASSLDPLKGGRTEAFF. CDR3 DNA: TGTGCCAGCAGCTTAGATCCTTTAAAAGGGGGCAGAACTGAAGCTTTCTTT.

This chain links TRBV14 with TRBJ2-1; TRBD1 might be the D (6 bases). The germline V and J ends were trimmed by 6 bases and 3 bases, with 18 bases remaining between them. Looked up from germline, CDR1 is SGHDN and CDR2 is FVKESK. The CDR3 is 16 amino acids. CDR3 residues: CASSQGSGHLYNEQFF. The CDR3 DNA follows: TGTGCCAGCAGTCAGGGGTCGGGACACCTCTACAATGAGCAGTTCTTC. Supplemented by reference TRBV14 and TRBJ2-1, the full variable domain reads EAGVTQFPSHSVIEKGQTVTLRCDPISGHDNLYWYRRVMGKEIKFLLHFVKESKQDESGMPNNRFLAERTGGTYSTLKVQPAELEDSGVYFCASSQGSGHLYNEQFFGPGTRLTVL.

The chain is built from TRBV5-5 and TRBJ1-2, with a tentative D call TRBD1 (6 bases). Germline V CDR1 and CDR2: SGHKS, YYEKEE (reference sequence). This CDR3 is 15 amino acids long. Trimming stripped 2 bases from V and 9 bases from J, with 20 bases between. CDR3 amino acids: CASSLGPRVGDSYTF. CDR3 DNA: TGTGCCAGCAGCTTAGGACCGCGAGTAGGGGACAGCTACACCTTC.

The chain links TRBV7-7 to TRBJ2-3, with TRBD1 matching over 7 bases. Trimming removed 6 bases from V and 9 bases from J; junction bases left unmatched: 18. The CDR3 totals 16 residues. Germline V gene lookup returns CDR1 SSHAT and CDR2 FNYEAQ (reference sequence). CDR3 protein: CASSSDRALLGITQYF. DNA for the CDR3: TGTGCCAGCAGTTCCGACAGGGCCCTTCTAGGGATCACGCAGTATTTT.

This chain uses TRBV6-1 with TRBJ1-2; 7 nucleotides align to TRBD1. V trimming: 3 bases; J trimming: 8 bases; junction bases outside the gene matches: 12. Germline assignment: CDR1 MNHNS and CDR2 SASEGT. The CDR3 is 15 residues long. CDR3 sequence reads: CASSEQLARGVGYTF. CDR3 in DNA: TGTGCCAGCAGTGAGCAATTGGCCAGGGGGGTCGGCTACACCTTC.

This clone came up once. The rearrangement links TRBV2 to TRBJ1-5; D is unresolved. The CDR3 runs to 18 residues. CDR1 SNHLY and CDR2 FYNNEI come from the germline V gene. V lost 0 bases, J lost 7 bases, and 22 bases lay in between. The CDR3 region has the DNA TGTGCCAGCAGTGAAGCGCAGTCAGTAGAGGGATCCGGCCAGCCCCAGCATTTT. Protein: CASSEAQSVEGSGQPQHF.

There are a few counts of this clone. The rearrangement uses TRBV6-5 and TRBJ1-1; TRBD1 matches 10 bases. Trimming removed 9 bases from V and 5 bases from J; junction bases left unmatched: 9. Germline CDR1 is MNHEY and CDR2 is SVGAGI. CDR3 size: 14 residues. CDR3: CASNRDRGWTEAFF. CDR3 nucleotide sequence: TGTGCCAGTAATAGGGACAGGGGATGGACTGAAGCTTTCTTT.

V is TRBV7-9 and J is TRBJ2-3; D is perhaps TRBD1 (6 bases). The ends were cut back, 3 bases at V and 4 bases at J, with 14 bases in the middle. This CDR3 contains 15 residues. Looked up from germline, CDR1 is SEHNR and CDR2 is FQNEAQ (reference sequence). The CDR3 protein is CASSLPGVGADTQYF. The CDR3 coding sequence is TGTGCCAGCAGCTTGCCAGGGGTTGGAGCAGATACGCAGTATTTT.